Listed below are T cell receptor beta chains from one sample, sequenced in a study of T cell responses to AZD1222 COVID-19 vaccine. Assay used: immunoSEQ multiplex PCR; TCRdb lists only in-frame clones, some missing. Of roughly 76,000 clones in the sample, around 86% were seen once. Sequenced material: peripheral blood, taken on day 0 of AZD1222 vaccination. These receptors originate from an adult in good health. Each CDR3 is given with its conserved first and last residue. Fields, in order: V gene, J gene, CDR3 protein.

TRBV7-6	TRBJ2-2	CASSLGQGALTGELFF
TRBV28	TRBJ1-1	CASSLTPGETEAFF
TRBV4-2	TRBJ2-3	CASSQERRGSSDTQYF
TRBV6-4	TRBJ1-1	CASSDSGQRGNTEAFF
TRBV2	TRBJ1-5	CASSLTDQPQHF
TRBV7-2	TRBJ2-1	CASSLAGGSPLLWQFF
TRBV28	TRBJ1-1	CASLLRGNTEAFF
TRBV5-1	TRBJ1-5	CASSLAGNSNQPQHF
TRBV5-5	TRBJ2-1	CASSSTALYPGEQFF
TRBV7-6	TRBJ2-3	CASSLYHTQYF
TRBV28	TRBJ2-1	CASSPQGAMYNEQFF
TRBV7-8	TRBJ2-1	CASSILTEQFF
TRBV7-3	TRBJ1-2	CASSLSPGQPHGYTF
TRBV5-4	TRBJ2-3	CASSLYDGTGTTDTQYF